Listed below are T cell receptor beta chains from one sample, sequenced in a study of cytomegalovirus exposure and HLA in healthy donors. TCRdb's table, derived via immunoSEQ multiplex PCR, lists solely in-frame clones and lacks some. The table shows 100,000 to 150,000 clones, with around 78% occurring only once. The sequenced material came from PBMCs. The origin of the receptors is a man in his fifties or sixties in good health and CMV-seropositive. CDR3s include the opening cysteine and the closing phenylalanine or tryptophan. The D gene is left open where the match is weak. A row's size may be missing; if present it is once, few, many or a size class.

J,D,V,size,CDR3,DNA
TRBJ2-5,TRBD2,TRBV7-2,.,CASSFSGGEGETQYF,TGTGCCAGCAGCTTTAGCGGGGGGGAGGGAGAGACCCAGTACTTC
TRBJ1-4,.,TRBV5-1,.,CASSLGSKNEKLFF,TGCGCCAGCAGCTTGGGTTCAAAAAATGAAAAACTGTTTTTT
TRBJ2-5,TRBD2,TRBV30,.,CAWGRGSQETQYF,TGTGCCTGGGGGAGGGGCAGCCAAGAGACCCAGTACTTC
TRBJ1-4,.,TRBV28,.,CASRSGTTNEKLFF,TGTGCCAGCAGATCAGGGACAACTAATGAAAAACTGTTTTTT
TRBJ1-4,.,TRBV5-1,.,CASSLAGRNEKLFF,TGCGCCAGCAGCTTGGCAGGGAGGAATGAAAAACTGTTTTTT
TRBJ2-6,.,TRBV19,.,CASRGGGPLSGANVLTF,TGTGCCAGTAGAGGGGGGGGTCCCCTCTCTGGGGCCAACGTCCTGACTTTC
TRBJ2-1,.,TRBV7-2,.,CASSLLTVNEQFF,TGTGCCAGCAGCTTGTTAACAGTCAATGAGCAGTTCTTC
TRBJ2-5,TRBD2,TRBV5-5,.,CASSRDLAGETQYF,TGTGCCAGCAGCCGAGACCTAGCGGGCGAGACCCAGTACTTC
TRBJ2-1,TRBD2,TRBV4-1,.,CASSQSRGTYNEQFF,TGCGCCAGCAGCCAGTCGCGGGGGACCTACAATGAGCAGTTCTTC
TRBJ2-1,TRBD2,TRBV7-3,.,CASSLRRGSSYNEQFF,TGTGCCAGCAGCTTACGGCGGGGGAGCTCCTACAATGAGCAGTTCTTC
TRBJ2-3,.,TRBV5-1,.,CASSLGQDTDTQYF,TGCGCCAGCAGCTTGGGACAGGACACAGATACGCAGTATTTT
TRBJ1-5,TRBD1,TRBV15,.,CATSRDRGLTQPQHF,TGTGCCACCAGCAGGGACAGGGGTCTCACTCAGCCCCAGCATTTT
TRBJ2-7,TRBD1,TRBV7-2,.,CASSLRATGGYEQYF,TGTGCCAGCAGCTTAAGGGCGACAGGGGGCTACGAGCAGTACTTC
TRBJ2-7,TRBD1,TRBV19,.,CASSGATGGSYEQYF,TGTGCCAGTAGTGGGGCGACAGGGGGCTCCTACGAGCAGTACTTC
TRBJ1-1,.,TRBV12-5,few,CASGLQGNTEAFF,TGTGCTAGTGGTCTCCAGGGTAACACTGAAGCTTTCTTT
TRBJ2-7,.,TRBV2,.,CAQRTASSYEQYF,TGTGCCCAAAGGACAGCGAGCTCCTACGAGCAGTACTTC
TRBJ2-6,.,TRBV7-3,.,CASEVSGANVLTF,TGTGCCAGCGAGGTTTCTGGGGCCAACGTCCTGACTTTC
TRBJ2-7,TRBD1,TRBV14,.,CASSQMRTGGYEQYF,TGTGCCAGCAGCCAAATGAGGACAGGGGGCTACGAGCAGTACTTC
TRBJ2-7,.,TRBV5-1,.,CASSFTNQGLPDF,TGCGCCAGCAGCTTTACAAATCAGGGTTTACCCGACTTC
TRBJ2-2,.,TRBV5-1,.,CASSLAEFQNTGELFF,TGCGCCAGCAGCTTGGCCGAGTTCCAGAACACCGGGGAGCTGTTTTTT
TRBJ2-3,TRBD2,TRBV29-1,.,CSGGGLGRATDTQYF,TGCAGCGGGGGGGGATTGGGTAGGGCCACAGATACGCAGTATTTT
TRBJ2-3,TRBD1,TRBV5-1,.,CASSLGTESTDTQYF,TGCGCCAGCAGCCTGGGGACAGAGAGCACAGATACGCAGTATTTT
TRBJ2-5,.,TRBV28,few,CASNLRSFQETQYF,TGTGCCAGCAACTTGCGGAGTTTTCAAGAGACCCAGTACTTC
TRBJ2-5,TRBD2,TRBV6-1,.,CASSKVFYGLAGEETQYF,TGTGCCAGCAGTAAAGTTTTTTACGGGCTAGCGGGGGAAGAGACCCAGTACTTC
TRBJ2-1,TRBD2,TRBV9,.,CASSDRLAGYNEQFF,TGTGCCAGCAGCGATCGACTAGCGGGATACAATGAGCAGTTCTTC
TRBJ2-2,TRBD1,TRBV19,.,CASRAGTGGLGELFF,TGTGCCAGTAGGGCCGGGACAGGGGGCCTAGGGGAGCTGTTTTTT
TRBJ1-1,TRBD1,TRBV28,.,CASSRDRGRSTEAFF,TGTGCCAGCAGCCGGGACAGGGGGCGAAGTACTGAAGCTTTCTTT
TRBJ2-7,TRBD1,TRBV10-2,once,CASGGQAWQYF,TGCGCCAGCGGAGGACAGGCTTGGCAGTACTTC
TRBJ1-2,TRBD1,TRBV6-5,.,CASSYRQGFPYGYTF,TGTGCCAGCAGTTACAGACAGGGTTTTCCCTATGGCTACACCTTC
TRBJ2-2,TRBD2,TRBV7-3,few,CASSLAGGTNTGELFF,TGTGCCAGCAGTCTAGCGGGGGGGACGAACACCGGGGAGCTGTTTTTT
TRBJ2-2,.,TRBV2,.,CALRRVAGRELFF,TGTGCCCTACGGAGGGTGGCAGGCAGGGAGCTGTTTTTT
TRBJ2-4,TRBD1,TRBV27,.,CASSPGQGNIQYF,TGTGCCAGCAGCCCGGGACAGGGAAACATTCAGTACTTC
TRBJ2-1,TRBD2,TRBV9,.,CASSWGGAIYNEQFF,TGTGCCAGCAGCTGGGGGGGAGCGATCTACAATGAGCAGTTCTTC
TRBJ1-4,.,TRBV29-1,few,CSVYPTGNNEKLFF,TGCAGCGTCTACCCAACAGGGAATAATGAAAAACTGTTTTTT
TRBJ2-7,.,TRBV18,.,CASSLSAGHVSEQYF,TGTGCCAGCTCACTCTCCGCGGGGCATGTCTCCGAGCAGTACTTC
TRBJ1-5,TRBD1,TRBV2,few,CASSEWTGRQPQHF,TGTGCCAGCAGTGAATGGACAGGGCGGCAGCCCCAGCATTTT
TRBJ1-2,.,TRBV28,.,CASFNTYGYTF,TGTGCCAGCTTTAATACATATGGCTACACCTTC
TRBJ2-7,TRBD2,TRBV5-1,once,CASSPGLALYSYEQYF,TGCGCCAGCAGCCCCGGACTAGCTCTATACTCCTACGAGCAGTACTTC
TRBJ1-4,.,TRBV7-9,once,CASSANLGNREKLFF,TGTGCCAGCAGCGCCAACCTCGGGAATCGGGAAAAACTGTTTTTT
TRBJ2-1,.,TRBV15,.,CATSFRTVKAEQFF,TGTGCCACCAGCTTTCGGACAGTCAAAGCTGAGCAGTTCTTC
TRBJ2-3,TRBD2,TRBV4-2,.,CASSQGLAGLGGDTQYF,TGTGCCAGCAGCCAGGGACTAGCGGGGTTGGGTGGAGATACGCAGTATTTT
TRBJ2-1,TRBD2,TRBV5-4,.,CASSLGASGSSYNEQFF,TGTGCCAGCAGCTTGGGGGCTAGCGGGAGCTCCTACAATGAGCAGTTCTTC